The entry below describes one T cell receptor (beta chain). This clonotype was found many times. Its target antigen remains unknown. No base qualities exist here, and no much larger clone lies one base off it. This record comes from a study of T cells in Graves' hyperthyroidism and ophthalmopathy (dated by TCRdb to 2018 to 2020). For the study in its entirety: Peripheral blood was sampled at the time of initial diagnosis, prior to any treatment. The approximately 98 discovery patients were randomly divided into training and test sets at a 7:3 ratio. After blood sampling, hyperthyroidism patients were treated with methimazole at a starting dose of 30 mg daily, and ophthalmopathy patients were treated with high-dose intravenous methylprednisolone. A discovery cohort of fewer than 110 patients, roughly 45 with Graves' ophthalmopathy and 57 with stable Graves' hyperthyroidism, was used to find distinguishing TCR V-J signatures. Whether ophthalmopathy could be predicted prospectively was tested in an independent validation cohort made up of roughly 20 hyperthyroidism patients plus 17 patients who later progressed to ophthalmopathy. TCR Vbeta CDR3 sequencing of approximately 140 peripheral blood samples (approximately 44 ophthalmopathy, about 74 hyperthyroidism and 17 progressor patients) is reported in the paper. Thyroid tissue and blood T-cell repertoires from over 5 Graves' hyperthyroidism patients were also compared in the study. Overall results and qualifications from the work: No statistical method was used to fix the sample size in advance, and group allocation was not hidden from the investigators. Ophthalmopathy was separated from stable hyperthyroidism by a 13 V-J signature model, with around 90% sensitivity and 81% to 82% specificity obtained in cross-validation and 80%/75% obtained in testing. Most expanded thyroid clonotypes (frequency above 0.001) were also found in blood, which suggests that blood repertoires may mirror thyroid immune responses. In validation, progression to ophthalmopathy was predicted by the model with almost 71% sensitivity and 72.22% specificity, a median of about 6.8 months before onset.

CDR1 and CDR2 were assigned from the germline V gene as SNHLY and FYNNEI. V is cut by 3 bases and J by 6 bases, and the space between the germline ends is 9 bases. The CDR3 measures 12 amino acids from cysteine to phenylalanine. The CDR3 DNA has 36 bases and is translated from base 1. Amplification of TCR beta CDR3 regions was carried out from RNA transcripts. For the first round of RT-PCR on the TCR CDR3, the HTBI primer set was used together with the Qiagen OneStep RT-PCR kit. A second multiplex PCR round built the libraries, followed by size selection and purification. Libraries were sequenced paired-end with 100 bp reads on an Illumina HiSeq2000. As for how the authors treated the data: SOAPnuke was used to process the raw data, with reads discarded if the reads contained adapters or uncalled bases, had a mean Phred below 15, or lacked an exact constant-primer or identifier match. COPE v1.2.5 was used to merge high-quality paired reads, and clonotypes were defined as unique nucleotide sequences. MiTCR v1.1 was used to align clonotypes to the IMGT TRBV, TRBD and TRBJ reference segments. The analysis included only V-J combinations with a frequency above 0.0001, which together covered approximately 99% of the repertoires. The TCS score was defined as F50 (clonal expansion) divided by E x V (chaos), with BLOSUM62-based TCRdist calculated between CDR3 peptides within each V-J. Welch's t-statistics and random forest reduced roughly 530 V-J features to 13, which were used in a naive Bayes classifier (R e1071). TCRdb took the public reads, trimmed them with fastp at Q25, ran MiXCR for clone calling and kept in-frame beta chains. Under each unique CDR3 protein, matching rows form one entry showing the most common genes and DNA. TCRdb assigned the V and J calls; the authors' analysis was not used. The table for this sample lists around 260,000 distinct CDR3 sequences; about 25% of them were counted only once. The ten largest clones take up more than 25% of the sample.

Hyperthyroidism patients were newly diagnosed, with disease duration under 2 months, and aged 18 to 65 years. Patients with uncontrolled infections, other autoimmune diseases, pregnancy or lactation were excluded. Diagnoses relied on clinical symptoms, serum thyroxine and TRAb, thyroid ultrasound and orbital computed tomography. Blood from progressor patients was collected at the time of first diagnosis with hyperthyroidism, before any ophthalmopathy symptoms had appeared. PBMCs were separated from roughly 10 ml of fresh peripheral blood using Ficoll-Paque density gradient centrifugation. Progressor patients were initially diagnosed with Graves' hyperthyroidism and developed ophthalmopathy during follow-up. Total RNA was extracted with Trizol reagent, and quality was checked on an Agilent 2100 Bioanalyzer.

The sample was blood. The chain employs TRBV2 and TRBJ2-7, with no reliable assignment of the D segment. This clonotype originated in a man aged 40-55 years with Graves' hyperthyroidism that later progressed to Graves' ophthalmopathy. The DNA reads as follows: TGTGCCAGCAGTGAGACGGGTCGCGAGCAGTACTTC. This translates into CASSETGREQYF.